There are many counts of the clone carrying this T cell receptor (beta chain). The germline V and J ends were trimmed by 4 bases and 6 bases, with 12 bases remaining between them. The length of the CDR3 is 12 residues. The germline CDR1 and CDR2 sequences are DFQATT and SNEGSKA (reference sequence). Amplification targeted TCR beta CDR3 regions from RNA transcripts. The study used the HTBI primer set for a first-round RT-PCR of the TCR CDR3. TCRdb passed the multiplex PCR reads through MiXCR, listing each CDR3 protein once. The sample carries 600,000 or so distinct CDR3 sequences, about a sixth recorded once. The sample belongs to a study of T cells in Graves' hyperthyroidism and ophthalmopathy.

The J gene is TRBJ1-1, the V gene TRBV20-1; TRBD1 is a possible D gene (5 bases). The clonotype originates from a woman between 25 and 40 years old with Graves' hyperthyroidism. The sequenced material came from blood. CDR3 in DNA: TGCAGTGCTAAGGGAGGGGCCCCTGAAGCTTTCTTT. The encoded protein is CSAKGGAPEAFF.